The clone carrying this T cell receptor (beta chain) was found a few times. Amplification used 60 Vbeta primers and 13 Jbeta primers. Assay: immunoSEQ multiplex PCR; the TCRdb copy retains only in-frame clones and omits some. The sample has over 200,000 clones, around four fifths seen once. This sample stems from a study of cytomegalovirus exposure and HLA in healthy donors. CDR1 and CDR2 from the germline V gene are SGHRS and YFSETQ. Trimming stripped 0 bases from V and 4 bases from J, with 7 bases between. CDR3 length: 13 amino acids. The source material was PBMCs. The clonotype originates from a male donor in good health and CMV-seronegative. The chain has TRBV5-1 and TRBJ1-1; D unresolved. In nucleotides, the CDR3 is TGCGCCAGCAGCTTGGAGCGGCCCACTGAAGCTTTCTTT. Translated: CASSLERPTEAFF. Using reference TRBV5-1 and TRBJ1-1 for the parts outside the CDR3, the full variable domain is KAGVTQTPRYLIKTRGQQVTLSCSPISGHRSVSWYQQTPGQGLQFLFEYFSETQRNKGNFPGRFSGRQFSNSRSEMNVSTLELGDSALYLCASSLERPTEAFFGQGTRLTVV.